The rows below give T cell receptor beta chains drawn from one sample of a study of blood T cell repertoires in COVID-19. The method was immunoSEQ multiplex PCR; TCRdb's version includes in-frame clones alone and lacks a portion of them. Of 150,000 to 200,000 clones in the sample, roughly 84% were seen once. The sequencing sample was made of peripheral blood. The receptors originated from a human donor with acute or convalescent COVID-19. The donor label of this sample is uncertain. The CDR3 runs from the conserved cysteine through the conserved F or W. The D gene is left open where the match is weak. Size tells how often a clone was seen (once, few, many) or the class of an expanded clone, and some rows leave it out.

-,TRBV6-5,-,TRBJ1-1,TGTGCCAGCAGGCCCCCCGGACACGAGAACACTGAAGCTTTCTTT,CASRPPGHENTEAFF
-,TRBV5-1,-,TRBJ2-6,TGCGCCAGCAGCTTGGGGCCCTCTGGGGCCAACGTCCTGACTTTC,CASSLGPSGANVLTF
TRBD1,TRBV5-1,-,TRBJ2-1,TGCGCCAGCAGCTGGGACAGGGGGGCTTACAATGAGCAGTTCTTC,CASSWDRGAYNEQFF
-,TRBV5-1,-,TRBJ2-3,TGCGCCAGCAGCTTGGGGGGGCCTGATACGCAGTATTTT,CASSLGGPDTQYF
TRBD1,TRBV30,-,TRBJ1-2,TGTGCCTGGAGTCCAGACAGGGGGATCGAGGGCTACACCTTC,CAWSPDRGIEGYTF
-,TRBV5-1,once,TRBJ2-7,TGCGCCAGCAGCTCTCTCGAAGGCGGGGGCCCCAACTACGAGCAGTACTTC,CASSSLEGGGPNYEQYF
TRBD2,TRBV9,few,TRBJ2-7,TGTGCCAGCAGCCCACGACTAGCGGGGGGATCCTACGAGCAGTACTTC,CASSPRLAGGSYEQYF
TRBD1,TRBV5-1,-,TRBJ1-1,TGCGCCAGCAGCTTGAACAACAGGGGGTCGAACACTGAAGCTTTCTTT,CASSLNNRGSNTEAFF
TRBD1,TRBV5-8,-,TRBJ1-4,TGTGCCAGCAGCTCCCGGGACAGCATTGCAACTAATGAAAAACTGTTTTTT,CASSSRDSIATNEKLFF
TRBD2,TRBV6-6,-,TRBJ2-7,TGTGCCAGCAGAAGGGATCAGCGGGGGCTCTCCTACGAGCAGTACTTC,CASRRDQRGLSYEQYF
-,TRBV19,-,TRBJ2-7,TGTGCCAGTAGTCCGGGACTTTCCAGCGCGACCAACCAGTACTTC,CASSPGLSSATNQYF
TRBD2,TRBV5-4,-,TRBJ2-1,TGTGCCAGCAGCGACGGTAAGGGACTAGCGGACTACAATGAGCAGTTCTTC,CASSDGKGLADYNEQFF
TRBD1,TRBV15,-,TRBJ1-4,TGTGCCACCAGCATCTCCTGGACAGGGGGCGAAAAACTGTTTTTT,CATSISWTGGEKLFF
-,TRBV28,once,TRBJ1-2,TGTGCCAGCACCCCGTCCGGGAGGCCTAACTATGGCTACACCTTC,CASTPSGRPNYGYTF
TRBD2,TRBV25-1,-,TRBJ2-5,TGTGCCAGCAGTGAATTTCTGGGGGGGCAAGAGACCCAGTACTTC,CASSEFLGGQETQYF
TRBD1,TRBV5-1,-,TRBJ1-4,TGCGCCAGCAGCTTGTCGGGACAGAATGAAAAACTGTTTTTT,CASSLSGQNEKLFF
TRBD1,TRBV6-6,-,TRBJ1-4,TGTGCCAGCAGCCTGATTATCGGGACAGGGGGCATTGCAACTAATGAAAAACTGTTTTTT,CASSLIIGTGGIATNEKLFF
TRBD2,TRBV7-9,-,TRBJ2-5,TGTGCCAGCAGCTTCTTAGCGGGACCAGAGACCCAGTACTTC,CASSFLAGPETQYF
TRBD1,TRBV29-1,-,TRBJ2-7,TGCAGCGTTTCCCGGGACAGGGGATACGAGCAGTACTTC,CSVSRDRGYEQYF
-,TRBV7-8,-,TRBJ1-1,TGTGCCAGCACCCCGGACAGCCCGAACACTGAAGCTTTCTTT,CASTPDSPNTEAFF
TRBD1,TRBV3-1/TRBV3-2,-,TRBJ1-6,TGTGCCAGCAGCCGGGACAGGGGATTCTCACCCCTCCACTTT,CASSRDRGFSPLHF
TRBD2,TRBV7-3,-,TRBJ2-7,TGTGCCAGCAGCTCACAAGCGGGGCCCTACGAGCAGTACTTC,CASSSQAGPYEQYF
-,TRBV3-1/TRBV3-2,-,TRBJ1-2,TGTGCCAGCAGCCAAAGTTCGGGGGAATATGGCTACACCTTC,CASSQSSGEYGYTF
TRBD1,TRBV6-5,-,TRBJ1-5,TGTGCCAGCAGACGGACAGGGGTTTTTCAGCCCCAGCATTTT,CASRRTGVFQPQHF
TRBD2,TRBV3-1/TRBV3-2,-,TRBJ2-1,TGTGCCAGCAGCGGGAATATAGCGGGGGGGTTCAATGAGCAGTTCTTC,CASSGNIAGGFNEQFF
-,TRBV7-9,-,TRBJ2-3,TGTGCCAGCAGCTTAGAACCTACGGCGCAGTATTTT,CASSLEPTAQYF
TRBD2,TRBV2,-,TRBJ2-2,TGTGCCAGCAGTGGGCGGACTAGCGGGGTCCTGATGAACACCGGGGAGCTGTTTTTT,CASSGRTSGVLMNTGELFF
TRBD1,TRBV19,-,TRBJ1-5,TGTGCCAGTAGTCCCGGACAGGGGGCCGTTCAGCCCCAGCATTTT,CASSPGQGAVQPQHF
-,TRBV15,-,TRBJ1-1,TGTGCCACCAGCAGAGATTTCGCAGGGAACACTGAAGCTTTCTTT,CATSRDFAGNTEAFF
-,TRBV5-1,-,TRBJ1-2,TGCGCCAGCAGCTTGGCCGCCAGGGACTATGGCTACACCTTC,CASSLAARDYGYTF
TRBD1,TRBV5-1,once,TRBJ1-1,TGCGCCAGCAGCTCCTCCACCGGACAGGGGGCTAGTGCTTTCTTT,CASSSSTGQGASAFF
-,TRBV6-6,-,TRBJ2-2,TGTGCCAGCAGAAAGAGCGGGCAAAGGTGGGCCGGGGAGCTGTTTTTT,CASRKSGQRWAGELFF
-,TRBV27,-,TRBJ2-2,TGTGCCAGCAGTTTACGCAGGGCCGGGGAGCTGTTTTTT,CASSLRRAGELFF
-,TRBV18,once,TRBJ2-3,TGTGCCAGCTCACCGACAGTAGGCCTTCCCACAGATACGCAGTATTTT,CASSPTVGLPTDTQYF
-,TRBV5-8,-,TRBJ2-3,TGTGCCAGCAGCTTGGGATACGGGATCACAGATACGCAGTATTTT,CASSLGYGITDTQYF
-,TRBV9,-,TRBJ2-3,TGTGCCAGCATCCGGGGGCTAGCGGAAACAGATACGCAGTATTTT,CASIRGLAETDTQYF
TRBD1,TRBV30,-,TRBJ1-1,TGTGCCTGGACTACAGGGGATACTGAAGCTTTCTTT,CAWTTGDTEAFF
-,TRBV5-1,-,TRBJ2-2,TGCGCCAGCAGCTGGACGGGCGGAGGGGCCGGGGAGCTGTTTTTT,CASSWTGGGAGELFF
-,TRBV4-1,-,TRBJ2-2,TGCGCCAGCAGCCAAGAAGGCGCCAGGGCCACCGGGGAGCTGTTTTTT,CASSQEGARATGELFF
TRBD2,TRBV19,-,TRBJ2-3,TGTGCCAGTAGCAGGTCTCTAGCGGGGGGAGATACGCAGTATTTT,CASSRSLAGGDTQYF
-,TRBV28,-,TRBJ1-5,TGTGCCAGCAGTTTTCCGCGGGACCCCTACAATCAGCCCCAGCATTTT,CASSFPRDPYNQPQHF
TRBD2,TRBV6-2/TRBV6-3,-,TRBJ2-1,TGTGCCAGCAGTTCAGGGACTAGCGGGAGGGGGAGATACAATGAGCAGTTCTTC,CASSSGTSGRGRYNEQFF
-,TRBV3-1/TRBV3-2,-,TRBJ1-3,TGTGCCAGCAGCCCTCCCCAGGTTATTGGAAACACCATATATTTT,CASSPPQVIGNTIYF
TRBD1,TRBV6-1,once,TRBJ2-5,TGTGCCAGCAGTGAAGCTGGGACAGGGGGCCGAGAGACCCAGTACTTC,CASSEAGTGGRETQYF
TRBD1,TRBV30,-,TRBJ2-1,TGTGCCTGGAGCCACAGGGGGCTGGTGTACAATGAGCAGTTCTTC,CAWSHRGLVYNEQFF
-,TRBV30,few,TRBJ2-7,TGTGCCTGGAGCCTACAGGGAGTGGCGCCCTACGAGCAGTACTTC,CAWSLQGVAPYEQYF
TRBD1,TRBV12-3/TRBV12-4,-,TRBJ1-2,TGTGCCAGCAGCGACTGGACAGGGGATGGCTACACCTTC,CASSDWTGDGYTF
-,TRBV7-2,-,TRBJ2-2,TGTGCCAGCAGCTTAAATCACGGCGGTGCCGCGAGCACCGGGGAGCTGTTTTTT,CASSLNHGGAASTGELFF
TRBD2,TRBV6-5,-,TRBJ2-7,TGTGCCAGCAGGAGGGAGGGGAGCTCCTACGAGCAGTACTTC,CASRREGSSYEQYF
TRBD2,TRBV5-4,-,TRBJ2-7,TGTGCCAGCAGCTCCCCCGGGACTAGCTCCTACGAGCAGTACTTC,CASSSPGTSSYEQYF